This TCR beta chain was observed in a study of tumor and adjacent non-tumor tissue in lung cancer. TCRbeta libraries were built with three rounds of nested PCR, modified from ARM-PCR. Each CDR3 protein gets one entry after TCRdb re-called the multiplex PCR reads with MiXCR. In the table there are 200,000 to 250,000 distinct CDR3 sequences, 60% to 75% of which are singletons. On this clonotype: Just one base apart from a much larger clone, this may be a read error.

The CDR3 is made up of 13 amino acids. Germline V gene sequence: CDR1 DFQATT, CDR2 SNEGSKA (reference sequence). The germline V and J ends were trimmed by 4 bases and 4 bases, with 13 bases remaining between them. RNA was extracted from bulk tissue without any cell sorting. The source material was lung tumor tissue. The chain uses TRBV20-1 and TRBJ1-2; D gene unclear. This TCR derives from a man in his sixties with non-small cell lung cancer. CDR3 sequence reads: CSAKPTTVYGYTF. In DNA form, the CDR3 reads TGCAGTGCTAAACCGACAACCGTCTATGGCTACACCTTC.